This T cell receptor (beta chain) was documented in a study of blood T cell repertoires in COVID-19. This CDR3 has 12 amino acids. CDR1 MGHRA and CDR2 YSYEKL come from the germline V gene. Between the trimmed V and J ends, which lost 4 bases and 5 bases, there was a span of 6 bases. The method was immunoSEQ multiplex PCR; TCRdb's version includes in-frame clones alone and lacks a portion of them. The sample shows over 45,000 clones, 80% to 85% of them seen only once. The source is a man aged 60-69 years with active COVID-19. Source material: peripheral blood. The gene calls are TRBV4-1 and TRBJ2-1; D is unclear. The CDR3 coding sequence is TGCGCCAGCAGCCCCCGTGACAATGAGCAGTTCTTC. Translation gives CASSPRDNEQFF.